In this sample, the clone carrying this TCR beta chain turned up once. The record originates from a study of blood T cell repertoires in COVID-19. J lost 6 bases, V lost 6 bases, and 0 bases had no gene match. This CDR3 spans 12 amino acids. Germline V gene lookup returns CDR1 SNHLY and CDR2 FYNNEI. Repertoires were generated with immunoSEQ multiplex PCR, while TCRdb's copy carries only in-frame clones and drops some. The data show 250,000 to 300,000 clones, roughly nine tenths seen once. This clonotype originated in a man younger than 30 with active or convalescent COVID-19. The sample taken for sequencing was peripheral blood. The V call is TRBV2, the J call TRBJ2-2; TRBD1 matches 8 bases. The CDR3 DNA is TGTGCCAGCAGACAGGGGGCCGGGGAGCTGTTTTTT. This gives the protein CASRQGAGELFF. The full variable domain, completed using reference TRBV2 and TRBJ2-2, is EPEVTQTPSHQVTQMGQEVILRCVPISNHLYFYWYRQILGQKVEFLVSFYNNEISEKSEIFDDQFSVERPDGSNFTLKIRSTKLEDSAMYFCASRQGAGELFFGEGSRLTVL.